This T cell receptor beta chain comes out of a study of T cell changes during pregnancy in multiple sclerosis (dated by TCRdb to the late 2010s). At the level of the whole study: The study looked at changes in the T cell repertoire across pregnancy in women with multiple sclerosis.

The library was generated by the immunoSEQ multiplex PCR assay. TCRdb stores this immuneACCESS table with in-frame sequences only. Part of the clones is absent; in the studies checked, under half of the shortfall reflects unresolved V genes, and no reason is known for the rest. The sample includes under 100,000 clones, with roughly 93% observed a single time. Together, the top ten hold approximately 2.4% of the sample. Including cysteine and phenylalanine, the CDR3 has 13 amino acids. Here the CDR3 DNA is all that survives: 39 bases in frame from base 1. CDR1 and CDR2, looked up from the germline V gene, are SGHDT and YYEEEE. V loses 2 bases, J loses 2 bases, and the germline ends lie 7 bases apart. For this clone: What this receptor recognizes is not known. No much larger clone is present one base from it, and per-base qualities are unavailable.

The sequence came from a female donor with multiple sclerosis, enrolled in a pregnancy study. Recombination connected TRBV5-6 to TRBJ2-5; a confident D gene designation cannot be given. The sequenced sample was peripheral blood, obtained in the third trimester of pregnancy. The DNA is TGTGCCAGCAGCTTAGACATACAAGAGACCCAGTACTTC. Protein translation: CASSLDIQETQYF.